One and the same sample provided the 18 T cell receptor beta chains below, sequenced in a study of blood T cell repertoires in COVID-19. The assay was immunoSEQ multiplex PCR, and TCRdb's table has in-frame clones only and misses some. This sample yields roughly 180,000 clones, of which 86% are seen a single time; 7% to 10% belongs to the top ten. Sample: PBMCs or T cells enriched from blood (not recorded which). The origin of the receptors is a woman aged 25 to 39 who had recovered from COVID-19.

This chain connects TRBV5-1 to TRBJ1-1; D is perhaps TRBD1 (6 bases). V was shortened by 4 bases and J by 2 bases, with 15 bases between the two germline ends. In germline, CDR1 is SGHRS, CDR2 YFSETQ. This CDR3 has 15 residues. In DNA, the CDR3 is TGCGCCAGCAGCACGGACGGGGGGCGTAACACTGAAGCTTTCTTT. Translating it yields CASSTDGGRNTEAFF.

This chain connects TRBV6-5 to TRBJ2-1; TRBD2 agrees at 10 bases. This CDR3 has 16 residues. Trimming removed 4 bases from V and 8 bases from J; junction bases left unmatched: 11. Germline V gene lookup returns CDR1 MNHEY and CDR2 SVGAGI. The CDR3 DNA sequence: TGTGCCAGCAGTTTCTCTAGCGGGGGCGTAACGTATGAGCAGTTCTTC. Translating it yields CASSFSSGGVTYEQFF.

V usage is TRBV10-1 and J usage is TRBJ2-4; 8 nucleotides align to TRBD1. CDR1 and CDR2 (germline): WNHNN, SYGVQD (reference sequence). Unmatched junction bases numbered 5, after V lost 3 bases and J lost 7 bases. CDR3 size: 14 residues. The CDR3 protein is CASSDQGARNIQYF. The CDR3 DNA reads as TGCGCCAGCAGTGATCAGGGGGCGAGGAACATTCAGTACTTC.

This clone was picked up a small number of times. The sample contains more than one DNA sequence encoding this CDR3. The chain has TRBV28 and TRBJ1-3; D is possibly TRBD1 (5 bases). The CDR3 contains 13 residues. Trimming stripped 5 bases from V and 3 bases from J, with 8 bases between. Per the germline V gene, CDR1 is MDHEN and CDR2 is SYDVKM. CDR3 sequence (DNA): TGTGCCAGCAGTAGGGGTAGTGGAAACACCATATATTTT. It translates to CASSRGSGNTIYF.

This clone was found a few times. J is TRBJ2-1 and V is TRBV5-5; 7 bases are a match to TRBD2. Germline trimming cut 4 bases from V and 4 bases from J; bases unmatched to any gene: 11. The CDR3 spans 16 residues. The germline V gene has CDR1 SGHKS and CDR2 YYEKEE (reference sequence). The CDR3 coding sequence is TGTGCCAGCAGCAACATTCTAGCGGCCGCTTACAATGAGCAGTTCTTC. Translated, it gives CASSNILAAAYNEQFF.

This rearrangement joins TRBV27 to TRBJ2-1; perhaps TRBD2 as D (6 bases). Germline CDR1 MNHEY, CDR2 SMNVEV (reference sequence). Trimming shortened V by 3 bases and J by 3 bases, and 15 bases separated the two germline ends. CDR3 length: 16 residues. CDR3 residues: CASSFSDGSVYNEQFF. The DNA of the CDR3 is TGTGCCAGCAGTTTTTCTGACGGGAGTGTCTACAATGAGCAGTTCTTC.

This chain connects TRBV5-1 to TRBJ2-1; maybe TRBD2 (5 bases). Trimming stripped 7 bases from V and 4 bases from J, with 21 bases between. The CDR3 extends over 16 amino acids. Looked up from germline, CDR1 is SGHRS and CDR2 is YFSETQ. The CDR3: CASLPGWEYGYNEQFF. CDR3 sequence (DNA): TGCGCCAGCCTCCCGGGGTGGGAATATGGGTACAATGAGCAGTTCTTC.

The chain uses TRBV3-1 (or the pseudogene TRBV3-2) and TRBJ2-1; 8 bases map to TRBD2. CDR1 is LGHDT and CDR2 is YNNKEL in the germline V gene (reference sequence). The CDR3 has 15 amino acids. V lost 5 bases and J lost 2; bases outside the gene matches: 5. DNA of the CDR3: TGTGCCAGCAGCTCCGCGGGACTAGCCTACAATGAGCAGTTCTTC. Amino acid sequence: CASSSAGLAYNEQFF.

The chain carries TRBV11-1 and TRBJ2-2, with 10 bases aligning to TRBD2. The V segment lost 7 bases and the J segment 4 bases; nucleotides outside the gene matches: 6. The CDR3 is 15 residues long. CDR1 is SGHAT and CDR2 is FQDESV in the germline V gene (reference sequence). The CDR3 protein is CASTPLAGATGELFF. The CDR3 DNA reads TGTGCCAGCACCCCCCTAGCGGGAGCCACCGGGGAGCTGTTTTTT.

This chain links TRBV28 with TRBJ2-7; D is possibly TRBD2 (5 bases). CDR1 is MDHEN and CDR2 is SYDVKM in the germline V gene. The CDR3 is 17 residues long. V lost 2 bases to trimming and J lost 7 bases, with 24 bases between them. DNA of the CDR3: TGTGCCAGCAGTTTACCACAACCCGAAGCGGTCGCGGGTGAGCAGTACTTC. Residues: CASSLPQPEAVAGEQYF. Combining the CDR3 with reference TRBV28 and TRBJ2-7 gives the whole variable domain DVKVTQSSRYLVKRTGEKVFLECVQDMDHENMFWYRQDPGLGLRLIYFSYDVKMKEKGDIPEGYSVSREKKERFSLILESASTNQTSMYLCASSLPQPEAVAGEQYFGPGTRLTVT.

The rearrangement joins TRBV3-1 (or the pseudogene TRBV3-2) to TRBJ2-7; 7 nucleotides align to TRBD1. Per the germline V gene, CDR1 is LGHDT and CDR2 is YNNKEL (reference sequence). The CDR3 runs 13 residues. Unmatched junction bases numbered 5, after V lost 3 bases and J lost 6 bases. CDR3: CASSQTGNSEQYF. CDR3 DNA sequence: TGTGCCAGCAGCCAGACAGGGAACTCCGAGCAGTACTTC.

The count of this clone is one. Here the CDR3 reads CASSEYPGQVRLEQFF. The CDR3 DNA follows: TGCGCCAGCAGTGAGTACCCGGGACAGGTACGTCTAGAGCAGTTCTTC. The rearrangement uses TRBV10-1 and TRBJ2-1; TRBD1 matches at 8 bases. The CDR3 consists of 16 residues. Germline CDR1 WNHNN, CDR2 SYGVQD (reference sequence). The ends lost 1 base at V and 10 bases at J; junction bases unmatched: 12.

The chain couples TRBV5-1 to TRBJ1-5, with D unclear. CDR1 is SGHRS, CDR2 YFSETQ, per germline. The ends were cut back, 4 bases at V and 0 bases at J, with 14 bases in the middle. The CDR3 runs to 16 residues. The CDR3 DNA reads as TGCGCCAGCAGCCCCCGGCGGCGGGTTAGCAATCAGCCCCAGCATTTT. This sequence encodes CASSPRRRVSNQPQHF.

The chain is built from TRBV5-1 and TRBJ2-7; D is perhaps TRBD2 (6 bases). Trimming cost V 2 bases and J 6 bases, with 15 bases left between them. In germline, CDR1 is SGHRS, CDR2 YFSETQ. The CDR3 totals 14 residues. CDR3 sequence: CASSFGDAGSEQYF. DNA for the CDR3: TGCGCCAGCAGCTTCGGGGACGCCGGGAGCGAGCAGTACTTC.

The rearrangement uses TRBV5-1 and TRBJ2-7; D is possibly TRBD2 (5 bases). The CDR3 has 13 amino acids. V lost 0 bases, J lost 4 bases, and 8 bases lay in between. Germline CDR1 SGHRS, CDR2 YFSETQ. CDR3 nucleotides: TGCGCCAGCAGCTTGGGTGGAGGTTACGAGCAGTACTTC. Its translation: CASSLGGGYEQYF.

This clone showed up just a few times. The chain carries TRBV18 and TRBJ1-6; TRBD1 aligns across 10 bases. The junction had 6 bases not matched to a gene; V was cut back by 5 bases and J by 8 bases. The CDR3 spans 15 residues. CDR1 KGHSH and CDR2 LQKENI come from the germline V gene. This CDR3 reads CASSTRQGAHSPLHF. As DNA, the CDR3 is TGTGCCAGCTCAACACGACAGGGGGCGCATTCACCCCTCCACTTT.

J is TRBJ1-1 and V is TRBV30; unclear D gene. Deletions cut 5 bases from V and 2 bases from J, with 9 bases between. The CDR3 is 12 amino acids. Germline CDR1 GTSNPN, CDR2 SVGIG (reference sequence). The CDR3 bases are TGTGCCTGGGCTGGCTCAAACACTGAAGCTTTCTTT. As protein: CAWAGSNTEAFF.

This clone was detected a few times. The V gene is TRBV13, the J gene TRBJ2-7; D perhaps matches TRBD2 (6 bases). Trimming stripped 2 bases from V and 0 bases from J, with 11 bases between. CDR1 PRHDT and CDR2 FYEKMQ come from the germline V gene (reference sequence). This CDR3 has 15 residues. The CDR3 DNA reads as TGTGCCAGCAGCTTATTTACGCGGGACTCCTACGAGCAGTACTTC. It yields the protein CASSLFTRDSYEQYF.